Following are 25 T cell receptor beta chains from one sample sequenced in a study of OX40 agonist ivuxolimab in advanced cancers. The data were produced by immunoSEQ multiplex PCR, yet TCRdb's version contains in-frame clones alone and is incomplete. Here the sample spans about 90,000 clones, around 90% being singletons. The sequenced sample was CD4+ or CD8+ T cells sorted from blood, obtained in a trial of the OX40 agonist ivuxolimab. The receptors derive from an adult with an advanced solid tumor such as melanoma, head and neck, liver or kidney cancer.

This sequence joins TRBV5-1 and TRBJ2-5, with D tentatively TRBD1 (6 bases). Germline V CDR1 and CDR2: SGHRS, YFSETQ. Trimming stripped 2 bases from V and 4 bases from J, with 18 bases between. The CDR3 is made up of 16 amino acids. CDR3 in amino acids: CASSLNPQGVRETQYF. The CDR3 DNA is TGCGCCAGCAGCTTAAACCCACAGGGTGTAAGAGAGACCCAGTACTTC.

The gene calls are TRBV11-1 and TRBJ2-5; D is perhaps TRBD2 (6 bases). Looked up from germline, CDR1 is SGHAT and CDR2 is FQDESV (reference sequence). V was trimmed by 1 base and J by 7 bases, leaving 16 bases between them. The CDR3 sequence is 15 residues long. The DNA for the CDR3 is TGTGCCAGCAGCTTAGTCGGGAGTCGTCATGGGACCCAGTACTTC. This gives the protein CASSLVGSRHGTQYF.

J is TRBJ2-7 and V is TRBV9, with TRBD1 identical over 7 bases. The junction had 9 bases not matched to a gene; V was cut back by 7 bases and J by 5 bases. The CDR3 extends over 13 amino acids. In germline, CDR1 is SGDLS, CDR2 YYNGEE. CDR3 residues: CASSGQTKNEQYF. The CDR3 nucleotides read TGTGCCAGCTCGGGACAGACAAAAAACGAGCAGTACTTC.

The chain links TRBV7-9 to TRBJ1-5; TRBD1 agrees at 8 bases. J lost 7 bases, V lost 3 bases, and 5 bases had no gene match. Germline assignment: CDR1 SEHNR and CDR2 FQNEAQ (reference sequence). The CDR3 covers 14 residues. The CDR3 protein is CASSFQGAQQPQHF. As DNA, the CDR3 is TGTGCCAGCAGCTTTCAGGGGGCACAGCAGCCCCAGCATTTT. The full variable domain, its missing parts supplied by reference TRBV7-9 and TRBJ1-5, is DTGVSQNPRHKITKRGQNVTFRCDPISEHNRLYWYRQTLGQGPEFLTYFQNEAQLEKSRLLSDRFSAERPKGSFSTLEIQRTEQGDSAMYLCASSFQGAQQPQHFGDGTRLSIL.

The J gene is TRBJ2-7, the V gene TRBV6-1; 7 bases match TRBD1. Looked up from germline, CDR1 is MNHNS and CDR2 is SASEGT. The CDR3 length is 15 residues. The V gene end was trimmed by 2 bases and the J gene end by 2 bases; junction bases not matched to a gene: 6. This CDR3 is CASSERGQLTYEQYF. The CDR3 DNA reads as TGTGCCAGCAGTGAACGGGGACAGTTGACCTACGAGCAGTACTTC.

This chain connects TRBV5-6 to TRBJ2-7; 9 bases are shared with TRBD2. This CDR3 is 15 amino acids long. CDR1 is SGHDT and CDR2 is YYEEEE in the germline V gene. J gave up 2 bases and V 5 bases, and 8 bases lay outside the gene matches. In DNA form, the CDR3 reads TGTGCCAGCAGGAAGGGACTAGCTGTAACCTACGAGCAGTACTTC. This codes for CASRKGLAVTYEQYF.

This clone was found once. The chain recombines TRBV7-9 with TRBJ2-2; TRBD1 aligns across 7 bases. The CDR3 runs 14 residues. CDR1 and CDR2 from the germline V gene are SEHNR and FQNEAQ (reference sequence). The CDR3 DNA is TGTGCTTATCCGGGGACAGAACACACCGGGGAGCTGTTTTTT. Its protein is CAYPGTEHTGELFF.

The chain couples TRBV7-9 to TRBJ1-1; D not resolved. Germline V gene sequence: CDR1 SEHNR, CDR2 FQNEAQ (reference sequence). The ends were cut back, 2 bases at V and 2 bases at J, with 6 bases in the middle. This CDR3 has 13 amino acids. CDR3 in amino acids: CASSLRANTEAFF. For the CDR3, the DNA is TGTGCCAGCAGCTTAAGGGCTAACACTGAAGCTTTCTTT. Combining the CDR3 with reference TRBV7-9 and TRBJ1-1 gives the whole variable domain DTGVSQNPRHKITKRGQNVTFRCDPISEHNRLYWYRQTLGQGPEFLTYFQNEAQLEKSRLLSDRFSAERPKGSFSTLEIQRTEQGDSAMYLCASSLRANTEAFFGQGTRLTVV.

The chain links TRBV6-5 to TRBJ2-7, with a tentative D call TRBD2 (6 bases). The CDR3 has 15 amino acids. Trimming stripped 5 bases from V and 6 bases from J, with 20 bases between. From germline, CDR1 is MNHEY and CDR2 SVGAGI. The CDR3 sequence is CASSQRFGGSSEQYF. Written as DNA, the CDR3 is TGTGCCAGCAGTCAGAGGTTTGGAGGGAGTAGCGAGCAGTACTTC.

V and J are TRBV6-6 and TRBJ2-5, with D unresolved. Germline CDR1 and CDR2: MNHNY and SVGAGI (reference sequence). This CDR3 has 14 residues. With 2 bases removed from V and 2 bases from J, the gap between germline ends came to 9 bases. CDR3 bases: TGTGCCAGCAGTTACCCGGCAAATCAAGAGACCCAGTACTTC. Encoded protein: CASSYPANQETQYF.

This sequence joins TRBV11-2 and TRBJ1-5; D is possibly TRBD1 (5 bases). The CDR3 length is 17 residues. With 3 bases removed from V and 7 bases from J, the gap between germline ends came to 22 bases. Germline V gene data show CDR1 as SGHAT and CDR2 as FQNNGV. DNA for the CDR3: TGTGCCAGCAGCTTGGCCTTAATGGGGGTTCTTAACCAGCCCCAGCATTTT. This translates into CASSLALMGVLNQPQHF.

The chain joins TRBV7-9 to TRBJ1-5; D gene uncertain. The V and J ends lost 4 bases and 3 bases respectively, with 7 bases between them. The CDR3 is made up of 13 amino acids. Germline CDR1 SEHNR, CDR2 FQNEAQ (reference sequence). CDR3 loop: CASSSGHNQPQHF. As DNA, the CDR3 is TGTGCCAGCAGCTCCGGTCACAATCAGCCCCAGCATTTT.

The genes are TRBV5-6 and TRBJ2-4; tentative D call: TRBD1 (5 bases). Germline CDR1 SGHDT, CDR2 YYEEEE. The CDR3 contains 15 residues. V gave up 4 bases and J gave up 3 bases, with 14 bases separating them. DNA for the CDR3: TGTGCCAGCAGCCCCTACGACAGAAACAAAAACATTCAGTACTTC. It translates to CASSPYDRNKNIQYF.

CDR3 in DNA: TGTGCCAGCAGCAATATTCCTAGAACTCTAGCGCGTAACACCGGGGAGCTGTTTTTT. It yields the protein CASSNIPRTLARNTGELFF. V and J are TRBV5-4 and TRBJ2-2, with TRBD2 as a possible D gene (6 bases). This CDR3 contains 19 residues. Trimming removed 4 bases at V and 2 bases at J, with 24 bases between. Germline values: CDR1 SGHNT, CDR2 YYREEE (reference sequence).

This clone was picked up one time. This chain connects TRBV5-4 to TRBJ2-7; 7 bases agree with TRBD2. The germline V gene has CDR1 SGHNT and CDR2 YYREEE (reference sequence). J gave up 6 bases and V 0 bases, and 6 bases lay outside the gene matches. CDR3 length: 14 amino acids. The CDR3 DNA is TGTGCCAGCAGCTTGGCTGGGACTACCGGCGAGCAGTACTTC. Protein: CASSLAGTTGEQYF.

This chain uses TRBV4-3 with TRBJ2-3, with 8 bases that match TRBD2. CDR1 and CDR2 from the germline V gene are LGHNA and YSLEER. The CDR3 spans 17 residues. With V trimmed by 0 bases and J by 0 bases, 5 bases remained unmatched. CDR3 DNA sequence: TGCGCCAGCAGCCAAGATGCGGCTAGCGGGAGCACAGATACGCAGTATTTT. It encodes CASSQDAASGSTDTQYF.

This clone was picked up a small number of times. The rearrangement uses TRBV15 and TRBJ2-2, with D perhaps TRBD1 (6 bases). The V gene's germline CDR1 is LNHNV and CDR2 YYDKDF (reference sequence). The CDR3 length is 16 residues. Deletions cut 3 bases from V and 0 bases from J, with 11 bases between. The CDR3 reads CATSSQGPPNTGELFF. CDR3 in DNA: TGTGCCACCAGCAGCCAGGGGCCTCCGAACACCGGGGAGCTGTTTTTT.

V usage is TRBV11-1 and J usage is TRBJ2-3; 8 positions agree with TRBD2. The trim removed 5 bases at V and 5 bases at J, leaving 9 bases unmatched. Germline values: CDR1 SGHAT, CDR2 FQDESV (reference sequence). The CDR3 runs 15 residues. The DNA of the CDR3 is TGTGCCAGCAGCAGACCGGGACTAGGTCGAGATACGCAGTATTTT. Translation: CASSRPGLGRDTQYF.

The chain joins TRBV6-5 to TRBJ2-7, with D perhaps given as TRBD1 or TRBD2 (5 bases each). The CDR3 loop spans 14 amino acids. V gave up 6 bases and J gave up 1 base, with 13 bases separating them. Germline-derived CDR1 and CDR2 are MNHEY and SVGAGI. The CDR3, as DNA: TGTGCCAGCAGAAGACCGGGACCTTCCTACGAGCAGTACTTC. It is translated as CASRRPGPSYEQYF.

The chain is built from TRBV4-2 and TRBJ2-7; TRBD2 aligns across 7 bases. The V and J ends lost 5 bases and 2 bases, in that order; junction bases with no gene match: 9. CDR1 and CDR2 (germline): LGHNA, YNFKEQ. The length of the CDR3 is 15 residues. The CDR3 DNA is TGTGCCAGCAGCTCCTTAGCTAGCGGTACCTACGAGCAGTACTTC. Translated: CASSSLASGTYEQYF.

CDR3: CASSLVRGQGEQYF. The CDR3 bases are TGTGCCAGCAGCTTAGTCAGGGGGCAGGGCGAGCAGTACTTC. This rearrangement joins TRBV7-2 to TRBJ2-7; TRBD1 matches at 8 bases. This CDR3 comprises 14 residues. The junction had 5 bases not matched to a gene; V was cut back by 1 base and J by 6 bases. From germline, CDR1 is SGHTA and CDR2 FQGNSA.

The chain employs TRBV7-2 and TRBJ2-5; 9 bases are shared with TRBD1. Per the germline V gene, CDR1 is SGHTA and CDR2 is FQGNSA. CDR3 size: 14 residues. Trimming took 6 bases from V and 5 from J; bases not matched to a gene: 7. The CDR3 spells CASSPPGQGETQYF. CDR3 coding DNA: TGTGCCAGCAGTCCACCGGGACAGGGCGAGACCCAGTACTTC.

The rearrangement links TRBV10-3 to TRBJ2-3, with D hard to call. This CDR3 has 16 amino acids. Per germline, CDR1 ENHRY and CDR2 SYGVKD. Trimming took 0 bases from V and 0 from J, leaving 10 bases between them. In DNA form, the CDR3 reads TGTGCCATCAGTGAGTCGCTTGCGGCTAGCACAGATACGCAGTATTTT. This encodes CAISESLAASTDTQYF.

This chain joins TRBV27 and TRBJ2-7; no definite D call. V was trimmed by 6 bases and J by 2 bases, leaving 11 bases between them. The CDR3 runs to 13 residues. CDR1 and CDR2 (germline): MNHEY, SMNVEV (reference sequence). Here the CDR3 reads CASSQGATYEQYF. The CDR3 bases are TGTGCCAGCAGCCAAGGTGCAACCTACGAGCAGTACTTC.

This sequence joins TRBV2 and TRBJ2-1, with D perhaps TRBD1 or TRBD2 (5 bases each). Trimming shortened V by 6 bases and J by 5 bases, and 14 bases separated the two germline ends. The CDR3 has 14 amino acids. Germline CDR1 SNHLY, CDR2 FYNNEI. Here the CDR3 DNA reads TGTGCCAGCAGAGTGAGGGGTCCCCACAATGAGCAGTTCTTC. The encoded protein is CASRVRGPHNEQFF.